This T cell receptor (beta chain) was captured in a study of regulatory T cells in long-lasting Graves disease. Broader study findings: Persistent Graves' patients showed reduced TCR diversity versus newly diagnosed patients.

Building the TCR beta libraries relied on iRepertoire HTBI primers, and CDR3 regions underwent Arm-PCR. TCRdb passed the multiplex PCR reads through MiXCR, listing each CDR3 protein once. The sample has some 300,000 distinct CDR3 sequences, around 23% seen once. As to time point: persistent/refractory GD, antithyroid drugs over 5 years with positive TRAb. RNA extracted from PBMCs served as the sequencing template. An endocrinology department located in Xi'an, China, was where the patients came from. In this sample, this clonotype turned up many times. Its antigen is as yet unknown. Germline V gene data show CDR1 as SGHTA and CDR2 as FQGNSA. CDR3 length: 15 amino acids. V shed 3 bases, J shed 10 bases, and the junction held 8 bases outside the gene matches.

The source was peripheral blood mononuclear cells (PBMCs), collected when the disease was refractory, from a patient treated with antithyroid drugs. The source is a female donor with Graves disease. This chain uses TRBV7-2 with TRBJ1-6; 8 bases match TRBD1. The CDR3 region is CASSLDRVRDSPLHF. In DNA, the CDR3 is TGTGCCAGCAGCTTGGACAGGGTTAGAGACTCACCCCTCCACTTT.